This TCR beta chain was recovered during a study of blood T cell repertoires in COVID-19. Study-wide context: Samples taken during acute and convalescent COVID-19 were collected in the United States, Italy and Spain.

Clones were sequenced by immunoSEQ multiplex PCR, and TCRdb holds only the in-frame ones, with some missing. The sample holds approximately 300,000 clones, around 84% seen once. No more than 2 weeks before study entry, exposed participants had met a case of COVID-19. V was trimmed by 2 bases and J by 4 bases, leaving 17 bases between them. The CDR3 is 16 residues long. Germline CDR1 and CDR2: LNHDA and SQIVND (reference sequence). V is TRBV19 and J is TRBJ1-1; D gene unclear. The TCR was taken from a woman in her twenties or thirties who had been exposed to COVID-19. Source material: PBMCs or T cells enriched from blood (not recorded which). CDR3 coding DNA: TGTGCCAGTAGTATATCCCGAAGTGGCACAGCCACTGAAGCTTTCTTT. Its translation: CASSISRSGTATEAFF.